The present T cell receptor beta chain was sequenced within a study of cytomegalovirus exposure and HLA in healthy donors. At the level of the study: T cells numbering around 170 million yielded some 110 million unique TCR beta sequences in an earlier analysis. Study-level results: The likely origin of a cluster of highly shared sequence variants was a sequencing artifact. An analysis done earlier found most TCR beta V segments productive about 90% or about 30% of the time.

As regards this clone: Its antigen is not identified.

Germline assignment: CDR1 SGHAT and CDR2 FQNNGV. This CDR3 is built from 15 residues. V shed 3 bases and J 3 bases; nucleotides not matched to a gene: 3. It was with 60 Vbeta and 13 Jbeta primers that the PCR ran. Profiled with immunoSEQ multiplex PCR; TCRdb holds only in-frame clones, not every one. This repertoire shows over 100,000 clones, approximately 87% found once; its top ten account for roughly 5%. V and J are TRBV11-2 and TRBJ2-3; TRBD2 aligns across 10 bases. What was sequenced was PBMCs. The source is a woman in her 30s in good health and CMV-seronegative. CDR3 amino acids: CASSFLAGETDTQYF. CDR3 coding DNA: TGTGCCAGCAGCTTCCTAGCGGGAGAAACAGATACGCAGTATTTT.